This entry lists 27 T cell receptor beta chains sequenced from one sample in a study of shared clonotypes between healthy human individuals. Profiled with immunoSEQ multiplex PCR; TCRdb holds only in-frame clones, not every one. The table has 600,000 to 750,000 clones, roughly 72% seen once. The specimen was memory CD4+ T cells sorted from blood. Subset defined: CD45RA-negative fraction. Every receptor here comes from a woman aged 25 to 39 in good health.

This sequence joins TRBV5-1 and TRBJ2-7; 11 bases align to TRBD2. This CDR3 spans 15 amino acids. Germline V lookup: CDR1 SGHRS, CDR2 YFSETQ. Unmatched junction bases numbered 7, after V lost 4 bases and J lost 4 bases. This CDR3 reads CASSPRLAGPYEQYF. The CDR3 bases are TGCGCCAGCAGCCCCCGACTAGCGGGGCCTTACGAGCAGTACTTC.

This clone was observed a handful of times. The chain recombines TRBV7-6 with TRBJ2-7; 7 bases are a match to TRBD1. CDR1 and CDR2 from the germline V gene are SGHVS and FNYEAQ. The CDR3 runs to 16 residues. The J segment lost 1 base and the V segment lost 5 bases, leaving 11 bases of the junction unmatched. The CDR3 DNA is TGTGCCAGCAGCCTGACCGGGACAGCCTTTTCCTACGAGCAGTACTTC. It is translated as CASSLTGTAFSYEQYF. Full variable domain (missing parts from reference TRBV7-6 and TRBJ2-7): GAGVSQSPRYKVTKRGQDVALRCDPISGHVSLYWYRQALGQGPEFLTYFNYEAQQDKSGLPNDRFSAERPEGSISTLTIQRTEQRDSAMYRCASSLTGTAFSYEQYFGPGTRLTVT.

The V gene is TRBV9, the J gene TRBJ2-3, with D tentatively TRBD2 (5 bases). V dropped 4 bases and J dropped 0 bases, with 15 bases sitting between them. Germline CDR1 reads SGDLS; CDR2 reads YYNGEE. The CDR3 has 16 residues. CDR3 DNA sequence: TGTGCCAGCAGCCCTCACACGGGGATTAGCACAGATACGCAGTATTTT. Protein sequence: CASSPHTGISTDTQYF.

The chain combines TRBV7-9 with TRBJ2-2; D is unclear. This CDR3 spans 15 amino acids. Trimming shortened V by 1 base and J by 2 bases, and 8 bases separated the two germline ends. The germline V gene has CDR1 SEHNR and CDR2 FQNEAQ (reference sequence). This CDR3 reads CASSLVQTNTGELFF. In nucleotides, the CDR3 is TGTGCCAGCAGCTTAGTACAGACTAACACCGGGGAGCTGTTTTTT.

The chain uses TRBV30 and TRBJ2-7; TRBD1 aligns across 7 bases. The CDR3 covers 12 residues. Germline V gives CDR1 GTSNPN, CDR2 SVGIG (reference sequence). V was clipped by 5 bases and J by 4 bases; unmatched bases: 5. Here the CDR3 DNA reads TGTGCCTGGGGACAGGTTAGGTACGAGCAGTACTTC. Its translation: CAWGQVRYEQYF. The full variable domain, in which reference TRBV30 and TRBJ2-7 provide the parts outside the CDR3, is SQTIHQWPATLVQPVGSPLSLECTVEGTSNPNLYWYRQAAGRGLQLLFYSVGIGQISSEVPQNLSASRPQDRQFILSSKKLLLSDSGFYLCAWGQVRYEQYFGPGTRLTVT.

V gene TRBV19 combines with J gene TRBJ2-7, with a weak D call TRBD2 (6 bases). V gave up 3 bases and J gave up 2 bases, with 11 bases separating them. The CDR3 consists of 14 residues. Germline V gene lookup returns CDR1 LNHDA and CDR2 SQIVND (reference sequence). The CDR3 here is CASSIKGGPYEQYF. DNA for the CDR3: TGTGCCAGTAGTATTAAGGGAGGCCCCTACGAGCAGTACTTC.

The J gene is TRBJ2-7, the V gene TRBV27; 11 bases are shared with TRBD2. The CDR3 is 15 residues long. Per the germline V gene, CDR1 is MNHEY and CDR2 is SMNVEV (reference sequence). After removal of 3 bases from V and 2 bases from J, the junction contained 3 bases not matched to a gene. CDR3 nucleotide sequence: TGTGCCAGCAGTTTGGGGACTAGCGGACCCTACGAGCAGTACTTC. This gives the protein CASSLGTSGPYEQYF.

V usage is TRBV27 and J usage is TRBJ1-2; 8 bases line up with TRBD1. This CDR3 has 14 amino acids. Germline-derived CDR1 and CDR2 are MNHEY and SMNVEV (reference sequence). V shed 2 bases, J shed 8 bases, and the junction held 7 bases outside the gene matches. This CDR3 reads CASSLRYRGGGYTF. DNA of the CDR3: TGTGCCAGCAGTTTACGATACAGGGGGGGAGGCTACACCTTC.

The rearrangement uses TRBV7-9 and TRBJ1-6, with TRBD1 matching 11 bases. The CDR3 is 14 residues long. Germline CDR1 SEHNR, CDR2 FQNEAQ (reference sequence). V lost 8 bases to trimming and J lost 9 bases; unmatched junction nucleotides: 6. CDR3 loop: CASRGQGDGSPLHF. In DNA form, the CDR3 reads TGTGCCAGCCGGGGACAGGGGGACGGTTCACCCCTCCACTTT.

V usage is TRBV7-9 and J usage is TRBJ2-5, with D possibly being TRBD1 (5 bases). The better agreement between TRBJ2-7 and the DNA end casts doubt on the J call. The CDR3 runs to 15 residues. Germline V gene lookup returns CDR1 SEHNR and CDR2 FQNEAQ (reference sequence). This CDR3 reads CASSLYQGSSYEQYF. CDR3 sequence (DNA): TGTGCCAGCAGCTTATATCAGGGTTCCTCCTACGAGCAGTACTTC.

This clone was recorded a few times. The chain recombines TRBV28 with TRBJ1-2; 9 bases are a match to TRBD1. CDR1 is MDHEN, CDR2 SYDVKM, per germline. The CDR3 length is 14 residues. J gave up 1 base and V 6 bases, and 3 bases lay outside the gene matches. In DNA, the CDR3 is TGTGCCAGCAGGAGGACAGGGGTTAACTATGGCTACACCTTC. It translates to CASRRTGVNYGYTF.

CDR3 sequence: CASSEKGIGEAFF. DNA for the CDR3: TGTGCCAGCAGTGAAAAAGGGATTGGCGAAGCTTTCTTT. The chain couples TRBV2 to TRBJ1-1; D gene uncertain. CDR1 SNHLY and CDR2 FYNNEI come from the germline V gene. Between the trimmed V and J ends, which lost 2 bases and 8 bases, there was a span of 12 bases. The CDR3 is 13 residues long.

The chain combines TRBV28 with TRBJ2-7; the match to TRBD2 covers 12 bases. The CDR3 sequence is 16 residues long. Germline V lookup: CDR1 MDHEN, CDR2 SYDVKM. V shed 5 bases and J 6 bases; nucleotides not matched to a gene: 11. This CDR3 reads CASSRQGVLAGGEQYF. The CDR3 nucleotides are TGTGCCAGCAGTCGACAGGGTGTACTAGCGGGAGGCGAGCAGTACTTC.

Many counts were recorded for this clone. The rearrangement joins TRBV28 to TRBJ2-6; 9 bases are shared with TRBD1. The V gene end was trimmed by 5 bases and the J gene end by 0 bases; junction bases not matched to a gene: 17. The CDR3 runs to 21 residues. Per germline, CDR1 MDHEN and CDR2 SYDVKM. The CDR3 DNA reads as TGTGCCAGCAGTCCAAAAGGTACTGGGACAGGGCTTCCCTCTGGGGCCAACGTCCTGACTTTC. This sequence encodes CASSPKGTGTGLPSGANVLTF.

For this clone: A far larger clone lies a single base away; this is likely a read error. The V and J genes are TRBV11-2 and TRBJ2-5; D is unresolved. V was pared by 5 bases and J by 5 bases, with 3 bases between. Germline V gene sequence: CDR1 SGHAT, CDR2 FQNNGV. The CDR3 spans 10 residues. The CDR3 spells CASSRETQYF. For the CDR3, the DNA is TGTGCCAGCAGCCGGGAGACCCAGTACTTC.

The V and J genes are TRBV6-4 and TRBJ2-3; D may be TRBD2 (6 bases). The V end was cut by 3 bases, the J end by 6 bases, with 10 bases between. The CDR3 loop spans 13 amino acids. The germline gives CDR1 MRHNA, CDR2 SNTAGT. As DNA, the CDR3 is TGTGCCAGCAGTGAATGGGGAGGCGATACGCAGTATTTT. It codes for CASSEWGGDTQYF.

This clone occurred a few times. This specimen includes other DNA sequences encoding the same CDR3. The chain combines TRBV5-1 with TRBJ2-1; D not certain. CDR3 length equals 15 residues. Deletions cut 4 bases from V and 0 bases from J, with 11 bases between. The germline V gene encodes CDR1 SGHRS and CDR2 YFSETQ. CDR3 protein: CASSPDLSSYNEQFF. The CDR3 DNA sequence: TGCGCCAGCAGCCCGGATTTGAGCTCCTACAATGAGCAGTTCTTC.

This clone was found a few times. The CDR3 region is CASSPDRGPGEQYF. The DNA for the CDR3 is TGTGCCAGCAGCCCGGACAGGGGGCCTGGGGAGCAGTACTTC. The rearrangement uses TRBV7-2 and TRBJ2-7; TRBD1 aligns across 11 bases. The length of the CDR3 is 14 residues. The ends lost 5 bases at V and 7 bases at J; junction bases unmatched: 7. CDR1 is SGHTA, CDR2 FQGNSA, per germline.

As to this clone: This CDR3 is also generated by other DNA sequences in the sample. The rearrangement uses TRBV28 and TRBJ2-7; D gene ambiguous. Germline loops: CDR1 MDHEN, CDR2 SYDVKM. Trimming took off 4 bases at V and 4 bases at J, with 8 bases between the two ends. The CDR3 spans 12 residues. CDR3 sequence reads: CASSSGIYEQYF. DNA for the CDR3: TGTGCCAGCAGTTCGGGCATTTACGAGCAGTACTTC.

The V and J genes are TRBV25-1 and TRBJ2-2; 13 nucleotides agree with TRBD2. Trimming cost V 2 bases and J 8 bases; bases outside gene matches: 5. The CDR3 is 16 residues long. Germline CDR1 is MGHDK and CDR2 is SYGVNS. CDR3 sequence: CASSEGLAGAKGELFF. The CDR3 region has the DNA TGTGCCAGCAGTGAAGGACTAGCGGGGGCCAAGGGGGAGCTGTTTTTT.

The genes are TRBV6-4 and TRBJ2-1; TRBD2 agrees at 8 bases. The CDR3 is made up of 17 amino acids. The V gene end was trimmed by 5 bases and the J gene end by 0 bases; junction bases not matched to a gene: 9. The germline CDR1 and CDR2 sequences are MRHNA and SNTAGT. The CDR3 protein is CASSSYPGTSSYNEQFF. CDR3 coding DNA: TGTGCCAGCAGTTCCTACCCCGGGACTAGCTCCTACAATGAGCAGTTCTTC.

The chain combines TRBV7-2 with TRBJ1-5; the D is unclear. The V and J ends lost 5 bases and 4 bases respectively, with 9 bases between them. Germline CDR1 and CDR2: SGHTA and FQGNSA. The CDR3 length is 13 residues. CDR3 amino acids: CASSAYGNQPQHF. The CDR3 DNA reads TGTGCCAGCAGCGCCTATGGGAATCAGCCCCAGCATTTT. Variable domain in full (rest from reference TRBV7-2 and TRBJ1-5): GAGVSQSPSNKVTEKGKDVELRCDPISGHTALYWYRQSLGQGLEFLIYFQGNSAPDKSGLPSDRFSAERTGGSVSTLTIQRTQQEDSAVYLCASSAYGNQPQHFGDGTRLSIL.

The V call is TRBV7-6, the J call TRBJ2-2; 8 nucleotides agree with TRBD1. Germline assignment: CDR1 SGHVS and CDR2 FNYEAQ. The CDR3 runs to 15 residues. Trimming at V came to 2 bases and at J to 5 bases, leaving 4 bases not matched to a gene. CDR3 amino acids: CASSLTGGLTGELFF. The CDR3 DNA is TGTGCCAGCAGCTTAACAGGGGGATTAACCGGGGAGCTGTTTTTT.

This clone was observed a handful of times. CDR3 nucleotide sequence: TGTGCCAGCAGTGAACTGGACAGGAACTATGGCTACACCTTC. The encoded protein is CASSELDRNYGYTF. The gene calls are TRBV25-1 and TRBJ1-2, with 7 positions matching TRBD1. CDR1 and CDR2 from the germline V gene are MGHDK and SYGVNS. The V and J ends lost 2 bases and 2 bases, in that order; junction bases with no gene match: 2. CDR3 length: 14 residues.

The chain couples TRBV27 to TRBJ2-1; 12 bases are a match to TRBD2. There are 15 residues in the CDR3. Germline lookup yields CDR1 MNHEY and CDR2 SMNVEV (reference sequence). The ends lost 6 bases at V and 1 base at J; junction bases unmatched: 1. The CDR3 nucleotides are TGTGCCAGCAGGGGACTAGCGGGTTCCTACAATGAGCAGTTCTTC. It yields the protein CASRGLAGSYNEQFF.

In this sample, this clone turned up a few times. V is TRBV28 and J is TRBJ1-2; D remains unclear. The CDR3 extends over 11 amino acids. With 7 bases removed from V and 4 bases from J, the gap between germline ends came to 7 bases. In germline, CDR1 is MDHEN, CDR2 SYDVKM. The CDR3 loop is CASNSAYGYTF. The CDR3 nucleotides read TGTGCCAGCAACTCGGCCTATGGCTACACCTTC.

This clone is a singleton in its sample. The gene calls are TRBV6-6 and TRBJ2-5; 8 nucleotides align to TRBD2. The J call may be mistaken, given a closer DNA end match to TRBJ2-7. The CDR3 length is 15 residues. Per germline, CDR1 MNHNY and CDR2 SVGAGI (reference sequence). CDR3 sequence (DNA): TGTGCCAGCAGTTACGGCTCGGCTAGCGGGTACGAGCAGTACTTC. The encoded protein is CASSYGSASGYEQYF.